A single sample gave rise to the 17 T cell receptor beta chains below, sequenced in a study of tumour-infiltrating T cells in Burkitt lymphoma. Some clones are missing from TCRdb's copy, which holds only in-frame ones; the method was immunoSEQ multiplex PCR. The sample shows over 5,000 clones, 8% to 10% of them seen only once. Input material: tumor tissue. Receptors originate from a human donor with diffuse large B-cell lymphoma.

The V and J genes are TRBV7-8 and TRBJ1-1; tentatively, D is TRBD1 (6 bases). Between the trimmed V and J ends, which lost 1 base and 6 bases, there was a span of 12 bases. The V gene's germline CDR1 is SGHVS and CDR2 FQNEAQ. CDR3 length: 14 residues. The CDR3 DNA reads TGTGCCAGCAGCTTAGTACAGGGAGTATCTGAAGCTTTCTTT. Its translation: CASSLVQGVSEAFF.

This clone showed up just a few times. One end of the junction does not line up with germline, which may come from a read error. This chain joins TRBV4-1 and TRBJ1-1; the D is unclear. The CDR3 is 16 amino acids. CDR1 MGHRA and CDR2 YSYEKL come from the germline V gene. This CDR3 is CASSHPRYSMNTKAFF. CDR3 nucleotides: TGCGCCAGCAGCCACCCCAGATATAGCATGAACACTAAAGCTTTCTTT.

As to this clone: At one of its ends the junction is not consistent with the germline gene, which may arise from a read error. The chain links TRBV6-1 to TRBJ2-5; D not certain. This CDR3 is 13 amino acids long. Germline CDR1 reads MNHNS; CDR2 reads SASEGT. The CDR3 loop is CASSASRQETQYF. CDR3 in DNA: TGTGCCAGCAGTGCCTCCCGGCAAGAGACCCAATACTTC.

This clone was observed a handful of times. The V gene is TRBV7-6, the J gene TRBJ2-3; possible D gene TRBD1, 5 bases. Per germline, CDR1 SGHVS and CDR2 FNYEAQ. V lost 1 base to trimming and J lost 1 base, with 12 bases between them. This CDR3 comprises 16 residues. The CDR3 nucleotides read TGTGCCAGCAGCTTAGTAACTTTAGGGGGCACAGATACGCAGTATTTT. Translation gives CASSLVTLGGTDTQYF.

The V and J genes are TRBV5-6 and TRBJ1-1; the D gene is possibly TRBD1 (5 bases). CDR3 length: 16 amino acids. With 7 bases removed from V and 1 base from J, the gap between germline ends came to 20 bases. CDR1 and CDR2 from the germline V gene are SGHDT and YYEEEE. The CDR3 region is CASDEGFGTENTEAFF. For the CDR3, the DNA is TGTGCCAGCGACGAGGGTTTTGGGACGGAGAACACTGAAGCTTTCTTT.

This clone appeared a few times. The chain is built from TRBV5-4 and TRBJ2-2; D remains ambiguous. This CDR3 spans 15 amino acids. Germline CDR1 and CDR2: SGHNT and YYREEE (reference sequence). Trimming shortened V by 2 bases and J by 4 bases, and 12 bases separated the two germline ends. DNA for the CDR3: TGTGCCAGCAGCTTCTCTCGATCGGTCACCGGGGAGCTGTTTTTT. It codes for CASSFSRSVTGELFF.

The CDR3 here is CASSKAGGADGELFF. The CDR3 bases are TGTGCCAGCAGCAAAGCAGGGGGAGCTGACGGGGAGCTGTTTTTT. This rearrangement joins TRBV21-1 to TRBJ2-2; the table's TRBD1 call for D was not verified on the DNA. TRBV21-1 is a listed pseudogene. CDR3 length equals 15 residues.

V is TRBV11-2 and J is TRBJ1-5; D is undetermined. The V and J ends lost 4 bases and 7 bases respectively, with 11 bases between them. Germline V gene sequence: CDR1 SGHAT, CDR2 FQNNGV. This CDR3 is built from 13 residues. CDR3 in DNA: TGTGCCAGCAGCTCGACACCTAGGCAGCCCCAGCATTTT. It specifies CASSSTPRQPQHF.

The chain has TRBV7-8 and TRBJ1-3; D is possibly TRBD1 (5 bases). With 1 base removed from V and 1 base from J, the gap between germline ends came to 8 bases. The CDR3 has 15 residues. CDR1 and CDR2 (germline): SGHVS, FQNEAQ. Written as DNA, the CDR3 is TGTGCCAGCAGCTTAGTCGGGGGGTCTGGAAACACCATATATTTT. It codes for CASSLVGGSGNTIYF.

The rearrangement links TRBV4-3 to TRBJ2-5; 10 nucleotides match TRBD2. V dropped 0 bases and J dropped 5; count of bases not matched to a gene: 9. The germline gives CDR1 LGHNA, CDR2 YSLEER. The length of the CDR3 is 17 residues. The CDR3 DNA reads TGCGCCAGCAGCCAAGATTGGCTAGCGGGGGAGGTGGAGACCCAGTACTTC. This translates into CASSQDWLAGEVETQYF.

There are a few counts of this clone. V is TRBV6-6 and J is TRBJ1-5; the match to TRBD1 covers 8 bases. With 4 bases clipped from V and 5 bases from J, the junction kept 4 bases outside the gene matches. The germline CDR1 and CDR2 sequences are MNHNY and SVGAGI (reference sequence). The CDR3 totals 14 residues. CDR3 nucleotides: TGTGCCAGCAGTTCGGACAGGGAGGATCAGCCCCAGCATTTT. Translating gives CASSSDREDQPQHF.

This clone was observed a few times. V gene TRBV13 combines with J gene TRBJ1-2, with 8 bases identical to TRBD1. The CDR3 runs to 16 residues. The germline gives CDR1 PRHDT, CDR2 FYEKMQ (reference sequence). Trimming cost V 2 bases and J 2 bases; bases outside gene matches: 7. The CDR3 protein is CASSLLGQAVNYGYTF. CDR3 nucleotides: TGTGCCAGCAGCTTATTGGGACAGGCGGTGAACTATGGCTACACCTTC.

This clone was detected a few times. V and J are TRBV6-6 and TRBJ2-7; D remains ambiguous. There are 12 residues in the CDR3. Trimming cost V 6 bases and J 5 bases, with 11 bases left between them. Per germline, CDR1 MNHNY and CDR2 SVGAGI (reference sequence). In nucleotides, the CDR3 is TGTGCCAGCAGCCCCGGCTACCACGAGCAGTACTTC. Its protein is CASSPGYHEQYF.

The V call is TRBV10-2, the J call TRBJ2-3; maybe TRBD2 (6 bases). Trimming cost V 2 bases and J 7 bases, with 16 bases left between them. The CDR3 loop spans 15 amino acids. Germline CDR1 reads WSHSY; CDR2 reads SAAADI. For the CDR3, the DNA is TGCGCCAGCAGTGAGGTATTCACTAGCAAATATACGCAGTATTTT. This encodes CASSEVFTSKYTQYF.

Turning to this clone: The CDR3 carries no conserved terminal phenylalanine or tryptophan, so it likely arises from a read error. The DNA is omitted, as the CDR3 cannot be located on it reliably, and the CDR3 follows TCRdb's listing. The CDR3 sequence: CASSFRRGAK. The chain joins TRBV5-6 to TRBJ1-3. Germline assignment: CDR1 SGHDT and CDR2 YYEEEE. From its first to its last residue, the CDR3 has 10 amino acids.

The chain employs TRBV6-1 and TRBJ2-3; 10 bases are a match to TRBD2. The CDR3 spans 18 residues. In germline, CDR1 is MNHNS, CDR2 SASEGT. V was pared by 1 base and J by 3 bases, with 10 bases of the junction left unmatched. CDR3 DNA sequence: TGTGCCAGCAGTGAAGAGGTTGTACTAGCGGGGATTACAGATACGCAGTATTTT. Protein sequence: CASSEEVVLAGITDTQYF.

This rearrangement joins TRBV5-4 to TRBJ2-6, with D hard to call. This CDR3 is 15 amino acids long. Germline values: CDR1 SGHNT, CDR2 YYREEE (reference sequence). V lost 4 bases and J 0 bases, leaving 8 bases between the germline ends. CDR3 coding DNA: TGTGCCAGCAGCCCAGGTTTCTCTGGGGCCAACGTCCTGACTTTC. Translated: CASSPGFSGANVLTF.